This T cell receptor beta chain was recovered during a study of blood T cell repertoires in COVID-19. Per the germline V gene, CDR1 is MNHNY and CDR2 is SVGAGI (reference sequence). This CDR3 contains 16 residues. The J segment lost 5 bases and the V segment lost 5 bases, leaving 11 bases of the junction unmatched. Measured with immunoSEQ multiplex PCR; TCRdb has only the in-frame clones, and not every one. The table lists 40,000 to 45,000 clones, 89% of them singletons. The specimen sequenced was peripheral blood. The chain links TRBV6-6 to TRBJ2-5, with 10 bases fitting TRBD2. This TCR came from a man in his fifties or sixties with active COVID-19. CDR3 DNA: TGTGCCAGCAGTCACCTCAGCGGGAGGGCCGGGGAGACCCAGTACTTC. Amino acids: CASSHLSGRAGETQYF.